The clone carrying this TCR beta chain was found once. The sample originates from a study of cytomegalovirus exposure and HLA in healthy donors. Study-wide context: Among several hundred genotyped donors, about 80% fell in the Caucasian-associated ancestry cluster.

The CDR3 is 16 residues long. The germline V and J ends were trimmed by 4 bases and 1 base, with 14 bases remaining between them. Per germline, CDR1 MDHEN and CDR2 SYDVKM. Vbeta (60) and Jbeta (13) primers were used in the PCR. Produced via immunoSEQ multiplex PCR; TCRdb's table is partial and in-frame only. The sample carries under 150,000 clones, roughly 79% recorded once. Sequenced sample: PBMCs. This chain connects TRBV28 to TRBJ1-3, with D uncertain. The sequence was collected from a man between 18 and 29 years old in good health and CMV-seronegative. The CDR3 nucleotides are TGTGCCAGCAGTTCCCCAGCGGAAGGGTCTGGAAACACCATATATTTT. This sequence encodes CASSSPAEGSGNTIYF.